Sequencing of this T cell receptor (beta chain) was carried out in a study of shared clonotypes between healthy human individuals. Study-level background: Three CD4 naive, three CD4 memory, two CD8 naive and one CD8 memory plate were used per donor.

Broader study findings: Memory subsets had estimated richness that was generally smaller than that of naive subsets.

As concerns this clone: The antigen remains undetermined.

Sorted subsets were amplified in replicate PCRs using 200 to 250 ng DNA, about 30,000 T cell genomes. Produced via immunoSEQ multiplex PCR; TCRdb's table is partial and in-frame only. The sample lists about 590,000 clones, 95% to 96% occurring once. Naive CD8 cells were CD45RO-negative, positively selected for CCR7, excluding terminally differentiated effector memory CD45RA+ cells. CDR3 size: 13 residues. Germline CDR1 is MNHEY and CDR2 is SMNVEV (reference sequence). V lost 1 base and J 4 bases, leaving 6 bases between the germline ends. The material sequenced was naive CD8+ T cells sorted from blood. The TCR originated in a woman aged 25 to 45 in good health. The chain has TRBV27 and TRBJ2-3, with D uncertain. CDR3 amino acids: CASSLLPPDTQYF. The DNA for the CDR3 is TGTGCCAGCAGTTTATTACCCCCAGATACGCAGTATTTT.